Listed below are T cell receptor beta chains from one sample, sequenced in a study of T cells after posttransplantation cyclophosphamide. Assay: immunoSEQ multiplex PCR; the TCRdb copy retains only in-frame clones and omits some. The sample contains about 38,000 clones, none of them singletons. The sequencing sample was made of PBMCs. Receptors originate from a middle-aged man in good health, CMV-negative, and a related stem cell transplant donor. The CDR3 runs from the conserved cysteine through the conserved F or W. Each record gives: D gene, J gene, V gene, clone size, CDR3 protein, CDR3 DNA. The D gene is left open where the match is weak. The listing skips clone size in some rows; elsewhere it reads once, few, many or a size class.

TRBD2,TRBJ2-1,TRBV15,.,CATSREGTSADEQFF,TGTGCCACCAGCAGAGAAGGGACTAGTGCGGATGAGCAGTTCTTC
.,TRBJ1-2,TRBV11-2,many,CASSSPRYYGYTF,TGTGCCAGCAGCTCCCCGAGGTACTATGGCTACACCTTC
.,TRBJ2-7,TRBV7-2,many,CASSITETYEQYF,TGTGCCAGCAGCATAACAGAGACCTACGAGCAGTACTTC
.,TRBJ2-2,TRBV7-3,few,CASSLTPTNTGELFF,TGTGCCAGCAGCTTAACCCCCACGAACACCGGGGAGCTGTTTTTT
.,TRBJ1-1,TRBV7-9,many,CASSWGEGNTEAFF,TGTGCCAGCAGCTGGGGGGAGGGGAACACTGAAGCTTTCTTT
.,TRBJ2-7,TRBV9,few,CASSVAGVPSYEQYF,TGTGCCAGCAGCGTAGCGGGGGTCCCCTCCTACGAGCAGTACTTC
.,TRBJ1-6,TRBV19,many,CASSPRTLTRESPGSPLHF,TGTGCCAGTAGTCCCCGAACCTTGACAAGGGAGTCGCCGGGGTCACCCCTCCACTTT
.,TRBJ1-2,TRBV5-1,.,CASSPHWGAQKSNYGYTF,TGCGCCAGCAGCCCCCATTGGGGCGCGCAGAAAAGTAACTATGGCTACACCTTC
TRBD1,TRBJ1-5,TRBV5-5,many,CASSGGGFRDRGQPQHF,TGTGCCAGCAGCGGGGGGGGATTTCGTGACAGGGGTCAGCCCCAGCATTTT
.,TRBJ2-3,TRBV18,many,CASSPAQGTDTQYF,TGTGCCAGCTCACCGGCACAGGGCACAGATACGCAGTATTTT
TRBD1,TRBJ2-6,TRBV2,many,CASSLTGRLSGANVLTF,TGTGCCAGCAGTCTGACAGGGCGACTCTCTGGGGCCAACGTCCTGACTTTC
.,TRBJ2-5,TRBV5-6,many,CASSTGMRALETQYF,TGTGCCAGCAGCACCGGAATGAGGGCCCTGGAGACCCAGTACTTC
.,TRBJ2-5,TRBV5-6,many,CASSFQEETQYF,TGTGCCAGCAGCTTCCAGGAAGAGACCCAGTACTTC
TRBD1,TRBJ2-3,TRBV5-1,.,CASSFQPGQGDTQYF,TGCGCCAGCAGCTTCCAACCAGGACAGGGCGATACGCAGTATTTT
.,TRBJ1-2,TRBV29-1,many,CSVETHTVNYGYTF,TGCAGCGTTGAAACCCATACAGTCAACTATGGCTACACCTTC
.,TRBJ2-7,TRBV6-1,many,CASSLSSFYEQYF,TGTGCCAGCAGTCTCTCTTCTTTCTACGAGCAGTACTTC
.,TRBJ1-5,TRBV19,many,CASSRQRATAQHF,TGTGCCAGTAGTCGTCAGAGGGCAACAGCCCAGCATTTT
.,TRBJ1-6,TRBV5-8,many,CASSLFMGHNSPLHF,TGTGCCAGCAGCTTGTTTATGGGCCATAATTCACCCCTCCACTTT
.,TRBJ1-6,TRBV2,many,CASRGGRVNSPLHF,TGTGCCAGCAGGGGGGGACGGGTTAATTCACCCCTCCACTTT
.,TRBJ1-4,TRBV27,many,CASSTHRATNEKLFF,TGTGCCAGCAGTACCCACAGGGCAACTAATGAAAAACTGTTTTTT
.,TRBJ2-1,TRBV4-1,many,CASSQVRLAYNEQFF,TGCGCCAGCAGCCAAGTTAGGCTAGCTTACAATGAGCAGTTCTTC
.,TRBJ1-2,TRBV19,many,CASNQGHYGYTF,TGTGCCAGTAATCAGGGTCACTATGGCTACACCTTC
TRBD2,TRBJ2-3,TRBV7-2,many,CASSLGLAGGKDF,TGTGCCAGCAGCTTAGGCCTAGCGGGGGGTAAGGATTTT
.,TRBJ2-5,TRBV7-2,many,CASSSPRGGETQYF,TGTGCCAGCAGCTCCCCCCGGGGAGGAGAGACCCAGTACTTC
TRBD1,TRBJ1-1,TRBV18,many,CASSPLTGWDTEAFF,TGTGCCAGCTCACCACTGACAGGGTGGGACACTGAAGCTTTCTTT
.,TRBJ1-2,TRBV29-1,many,CSVDVVDTF,TGCAGCGTTGACGTAGTGGACACCTTC
.,TRBJ2-2,TRBV4-2,many,CASSQTSTGELFF,TGTGCCAGCAGCCAGACTAGTACCGGGGAGCTGTTTTTT
.,TRBJ2-7,TRBV5-6,many,CASNRGSSYEQYF,TGTGCCAGCAACCGGGGGAGCTCCTACGAGCAGTACTTC
.,TRBJ2-1,TRBV7-2,many,CASSLLPEQFF,TGTGCCAGCAGCCTTCTTCCTGAGCAGTTCTTC
TRBD2,TRBJ2-1,TRBV11-2,few,CASSLGPAGTYNEQFF,TGTGCCAGCAGCTTGGGGCCAGCGGGAACCTACAATGAGCAGTTCTTC
.,TRBJ2-7,TRBV18,many,CASSPDSPYEQYF,TGTGCCAGCTCTCCCGACAGTCCTTACGAGCAGTACTTC
.,TRBJ2-7,TRBV19,many,CASSMGGQYYEQYF,TGTGCCAGTAGTATGGGGGGACAGTACTACGAGCAGTACTTC
TRBD1,TRBJ1-2,TRBV6-5,many,CASSQRQGDGYTF,TGTGCCAGCAGCCAAAGACAGGGCGACGGCTACACCTTC
TRBD2,TRBJ2-1,TRBV9,many,CASSATSGGANEQFF,TGTGCCAGCAGCGCGACTAGCGGGGGGGCTAATGAGCAGTTCTTC
TRBD1,TRBJ1-5,TRBV5-1,many,CASSLLWAPGQDNQPQHF,TGCGCCAGCAGCTTGTTGTGGGCCCCGGGACAGGACAATCAGCCCCAGCATTTT
.,TRBJ1-1,TRBV6-6,medium-sized,CASTLTRRDTEAFF,TGTGCCAGCACCTTAACTAGGAGAGACACTGAAGCTTTCTTT
.,TRBJ1-6,TRBV6-1,few,CASSEVRGGSPLHF,TGTGCCAGCAGTGAAGTGCGGGGAGGCTCACCCCTCCACTTT
.,TRBJ2-7,TRBV4-1,many,CASSQDLEGEQYF,TGCGCCAGCAGCCAAGATCTGGAGGGCGAGCAGTACTTC